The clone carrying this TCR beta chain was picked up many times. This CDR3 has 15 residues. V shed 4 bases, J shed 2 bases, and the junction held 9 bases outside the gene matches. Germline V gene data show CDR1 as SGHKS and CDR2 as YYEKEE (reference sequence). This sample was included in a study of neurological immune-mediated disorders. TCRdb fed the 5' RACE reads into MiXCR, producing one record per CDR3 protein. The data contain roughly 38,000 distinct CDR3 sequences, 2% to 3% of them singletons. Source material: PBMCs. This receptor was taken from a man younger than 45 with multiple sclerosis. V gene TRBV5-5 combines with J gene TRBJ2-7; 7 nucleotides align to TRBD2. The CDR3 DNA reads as TGTGCCAGCAGCCCGGAAGCGGGGCGTACCTACGAGCAGTACTTC. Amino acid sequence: CASSPEAGRTYEQYF.